These 24 T cell receptor beta chains were all obtained from the same sample, sequenced in a study of blood T cells in healthy people across ages. Through a sample-barcoded 5' primer and a J-beta primer mix, a second PCR was run for roughly 6 to 11 cycles. TCRdb re-analysed the 5' RACE reads in MiXCR, keeping a single row per CDR3 protein. Here the sample spans hundreds of thousands of distinct CDR3 sequences, roughly 60% being singletons. The specimen sequenced was blood. The receptors originated from a man in his thirties or forties in good health.

The CDR3 nucleotides read TGCAGTGCTAGAGGTTCTTTTGACTCAACGCAGTTCTTC. Residues: CSARGSFDSTQFF. The genes are TRBV20-1 and TRBJ2-1, with no clear D. CDR3 length: 13 residues. Trimming shortened V by 1 base and J by 12 bases, and 16 bases separated the two germline ends. Germline V CDR1 and CDR2: DFQATT, SNEGSKA (reference sequence).

The chain combines TRBV7-8 with TRBJ2-3; either TRBD1 or TRBD2 may supply D (7 bases each). In germline, CDR1 is SGHVS, CDR2 FQNEAQ. This CDR3 has 18 amino acids. V dropped 0 bases and J dropped 4 bases, with 20 bases sitting between them. The CDR3 sequence: CASSLASGGGLSSDTQYF. DNA for the CDR3: TGTGCCAGCAGCTTAGCCTCAGGGGGGGGTCTATCATCAGATACGCAGTATTTT.

The chain couples TRBV10-3 to TRBJ2-1; 13 bases fit TRBD2. Germline assignment: CDR1 ENHRY and CDR2 SYGVKD. V gave up 10 bases and J gave up 7 bases; unmatched junction bases: 1. The CDR3 totals 12 residues. The CDR3 DNA reads as TGTGCCACGGGACTAGCGGGGAATGAGCAGTTCTTC. Its translation is CATGLAGNEQFF.

A few counts support this clonotype. The chain links TRBV28 to TRBJ2-5; D is unresolved. V lost 6 bases, J lost 2 bases, and 10 bases lay in between. The length of the CDR3 is 13 residues. Germline V gives CDR1 MDHEN, CDR2 SYDVKM. CDR3 DNA sequence: TGTGCCAGCAGGGTAGGGTTTCAAGAGACCCAGTACTTC. It encodes CASRVGFQETQYF.

This chain joins TRBV28 and TRBJ2-1, with D tentatively TRBD2 (6 bases). CDR1 MDHEN and CDR2 SYDVKM come from the germline V gene. The CDR3 has 14 amino acids. Trimming took 5 bases from V and 9 from J, leaving 17 bases between them. CDR3 in amino acids: CASSLSEGRGEQFF. CDR3 bases: TGTGCCAGCAGTCTCTCCGAGGGGCGGGGTGAGCAGTTCTTC.

The V call is TRBV11-2, the J call TRBJ1-2; D is unresolved. The CDR3 extends over 17 amino acids. V shed 3 bases and J shed 0 bases, with 17 bases lying between them. From germline, CDR1 is SGHAT and CDR2 FQNNGV. The chain's CDR3 is CASSFPRTGSANYGYTF. In nucleotides, the CDR3 is TGTGCCAGCAGCTTCCCTAGGACGGGATCAGCTAACTATGGCTACACCTTC.

V usage is TRBV5-1 and J usage is TRBJ2-4; TRBD2 is a possible D gene (6 bases). The CDR3 is made up of 14 amino acids. Trimming removed 2 bases from V and 6 bases from J, with 12 bases in between. CDR1 SGHRS and CDR2 YFSETQ come from the germline V gene. Written as DNA, the CDR3 is TGCGCCAGCAGCTTACCTGGAGGGCCAAACATTCAGTACTTC. Translating gives CASSLPGGPNIQYF.

V is TRBV29-1 and J is TRBJ2-6, with unresolved D. The CDR3 consists of 15 residues. Between the trimmed V and J ends, which lost 5 bases and 0 bases, there was a span of 11 bases. CDR1 is SQVTM and CDR2 is ANQGSEA in the germline V gene. The chain's CDR3 is CSVIGQPSGANVLTF. The CDR3 DNA reads TGCAGCGTTATAGGGCAGCCCTCTGGGGCCAACGTCCTGACTTTC.

This sequence joins TRBV13 and TRBJ1-4; D might be TRBD1 (6 bases). Per the germline V gene, CDR1 is PRHDT and CDR2 is FYEKMQ (reference sequence). V was clipped by 6 bases and J by 5 bases, with 16 bases between them. The CDR3 totals 15 residues. This CDR3 reads CASSSSSGANEKLFF. The DNA of the CDR3 is TGTGCCAGCAGTTCTAGTTCAGGGGCGAATGAAAAACTGTTTTTT.

The genes are TRBV29-1 and TRBJ2-1; possibly TRBD2 for D (6 bases). The assigned J gene may be wrong: the sequence end matches TRBJ2-7 better. This CDR3 comprises 14 residues. Germline V gives CDR1 SQVTM, CDR2 ANQGSEA. The CDR3 nucleotides read TGCAGCGTGGGCGGACGGGGGTCCTACAATGAGCAGTACTTC. Protein: CSVGGRGSYNEQYF.

J is TRBJ2-3 and V is TRBV11-2, with TRBD2 identical over 12 bases. CDR1 and CDR2 (germline): SGHAT, FQNNGV. V shed 5 bases and J 4 bases; nucleotides not matched to a gene: 22. The CDR3 length is 21 residues. The CDR3 here is CASSARRASGRASSSADTQYF. The CDR3, as DNA: TGTGCCAGCAGCGCAAGAAGGGCTAGCGGGAGGGCCTCCTCTAGCGCAGATACGCAGTATTTT.

The V gene is TRBV27, the J gene TRBJ2-7; 12 bases are shared with TRBD1. The closer fit of TRBJ2-5 to the DNA end suggests the J call may be wrong. Per germline, CDR1 MNHEY and CDR2 SMNVEV (reference sequence). CDR3 length: 15 residues. CDR3 region: CASRGTGGSRETQYF. The CDR3 region has the DNA TGTGCCAGCAGAGGGACAGGGGGCTCGAGGGAGACCCAGTACTTC.

This chain uses TRBV7-2 with TRBJ2-1; D call uncertain. Germline-derived CDR1 and CDR2 are SGHTA and FQGNSA. V was trimmed by 3 bases and J by 1 base, leaving 7 bases between them. This CDR3 has 14 residues. CDR3 sequence reads: CASSLAFSYNEQFF. In DNA, the CDR3 is TGTGCCAGCAGCTTGGCGTTTTCCTACAATGAGCAGTTCTTC.

The chain joins TRBV20-1 to TRBJ1-2, with D unclear. The CDR3 contains 14 residues. Trimming removed 1 base from V and 1 base from J, with 10 bases in between. The germline V gene has CDR1 DFQATT and CDR2 SNEGSKA (reference sequence). The CDR3: CSARVTADNYGYTF. CDR3 DNA sequence: TGCAGTGCTAGAGTCACCGCGGATAACTATGGCTACACCTTC.

This clonotype was counted a few times. The genes are TRBV11-3 and TRBJ1-2, with 7 bases fitting TRBD1. J gave up 3 bases and V 5 bases, and 12 bases lay outside the gene matches. The CDR3 extends over 16 amino acids. Germline CDR1 and CDR2: SGHNT and YENEEA. CDR3 sequence: CASSQRIGQEDYGYTF. The DNA of the CDR3 is TGTGCCAGCAGCCAGAGGATCGGACAGGAAGACTATGGCTACACCTTC. The full variable domain, with the rest looked up from reference TRBV11-3 and TRBJ1-2, is EAGVVQSPRYKIIEKKQPVAFWCNPISGHNTLYWYLQNLGQGPELLIRYENEEAVDDSQLPKDRFSAERLKGVDSTLKIQPAELGDSAVYLCASSQRIGQEDYGYTFGSGTRLTVV.

This clonotype was detected only a few times. V usage is TRBV19 and J usage is TRBJ1-2; tentative D call: TRBD1 (6 bases). The CDR3 sequence is 13 residues long. The V gene's germline CDR1 is LNHDA and CDR2 SQIVND (reference sequence). V was trimmed by 7 bases and J by 7 bases, leaving 16 bases between them. CDR3 amino acids: CASIDGQMPGYTF. CDR3 sequence (DNA): TGTGCCAGTATAGACGGACAGATGCCTGGCTACACCTTC.

This clonotype was observed a handful of times. The gene calls are TRBV6-6 and TRBJ2-7; 9 positions match TRBD2. Germline assignment: CDR1 MNHNY and CDR2 SVGAGI (reference sequence). Germline trimming cut 7 bases from V and 3 bases from J; bases unmatched to any gene: 4. The CDR3 has 13 residues. The chain's CDR3 is CASMAGGFYEQYF. DNA of the CDR3: TGTGCCAGCATGGCGGGAGGGTTCTACGAGCAGTACTTC.

The genes are TRBV29-1 and TRBJ2-3, with 11 bases identical to TRBD2. The germline V gene has CDR1 SQVTM and CDR2 ANQGSEA. After removal of 4 bases from V and 4 bases from J, the junction contained 4 bases not matched to a gene. There are 14 residues in the CDR3. CDR3 sequence: CSVGSSGRADTQYF. Here the CDR3 DNA reads TGCAGCGTTGGGAGTAGCGGGAGGGCAGATACGCAGTATTTT.

V is TRBV4-3 and J is TRBJ1-2; possibly TRBD1 for D (6 bases). The CDR3 length is 16 residues. Trimming took off 0 bases at V and 8 bases at J, with 19 bases between the two ends. Germline V gene lookup returns CDR1 LGHNA and CDR2 YSLEER. CDR3 sequence (DNA): TGCGCCAGCAGCCAAGAAGGGGGGGCCCCAGAATTAGGCTACACCTTC. Amino acids: CASSQEGGAPELGYTF.

V is TRBV25-1 and J is TRBJ2-3, with 11 bases identical to TRBD2. Looked up from germline, CDR1 is MGHDK and CDR2 is SYGVNS. The CDR3 loop spans 13 amino acids. V dropped 11 bases and J dropped 3; count of bases not matched to a gene: 4. The chain's CDR3 is CAQTSGETDTQYF. CDR3 nucleotide sequence: TGTGCCCAGACTAGCGGGGAAACAGATACGCAGTATTTT.

This clonotype was picked up many times. This rearrangement joins TRBV20-1 to TRBJ1-2; D uncertain. Germline V gene sequence: CDR1 DFQATT, CDR2 SNEGSKA (reference sequence). The ends were cut back, 7 bases at V and 6 bases at J, with 18 bases in the middle. This CDR3 spans 13 amino acids. Written as DNA, the CDR3 is TGCAGTGTCCACTCGGGGTCTTATGATGGCTACACCTTC. This codes for CSVHSGSYDGYTF.

The V gene is TRBV3-1, the J gene TRBJ1-5; the D is unclear. Trimming cost V 1 base and J 5 bases, with 9 bases left between them. The CDR3 is 14 residues long. Germline CDR1 LGHDT, CDR2 YNNKEL (reference sequence). Written as DNA, the CDR3 is TGTGCCAGCAGCCAAGCGTATGGGGATCAGCCCCAGCATTTT. Its protein is CASSQAYGDQPQHF. Filled out from reference TRBV3-1 and TRBJ1-5, the complete variable domain reads DTAVSQTPKYLVTQMGNDKSIKCEQNLGHDTMYWYKQDSKKFLKIMFSYNNKELIINETVPNRFSPKSPDKAHLNLHINSLELGDSAVYFCASSQAYGDQPQHFGDGTRLSIL.

The rearrangement links TRBV16 to TRBJ1-2; 10 bases align to TRBD1. With 6 bases clipped from V and 6 bases from J, the junction kept 10 bases outside the gene matches. The CDR3 totals 15 residues. Germline V gene lookup returns CDR1 KGHSY and CDR2 FQNENV. The CDR3 here is CASSPERQGANGYTF. In DNA form, the CDR3 reads TGTGCCAGCAGTCCTGAACGACAGGGGGCGAATGGCTACACCTTC.

In its sample, this clonotype was seen a few times. This chain connects TRBV9 to TRBJ2-3; 14 positions agree with TRBD2. The CDR3 has 16 amino acids. The germline V gene has CDR1 SGDLS and CDR2 YYNGEE. With V trimmed by 4 bases and J by 9 bases, 10 bases remained unmatched. The CDR3 DNA reads as TGTGCCAGCAGCCCACCGGGACTAGCGGGAGTAGGCACGCAGTATTTT. Its translation is CASSPPGLAGVGTQYF.